This entry concerns a single T cell receptor (beta chain). Which antigen it targets is not known. No much larger clonotype is one base removed from it; base qualities were not supplied. One collaborating source in Seattle enrolled patients while the patients were actively infected and followed the patients over time throughout the course of disease. The collaborating institutions used their own protocols to collect whole blood in K2EDTA tubes. For TCRbeta analysis, collaborators shipped samples in one of three forms: frozen whole blood, isolated PBMCs, or DNA extracted from either of those sample types. This specimen comes from a study of blood T cell repertoires in COVID-19 (TCRdb year 2020). For the wider study: Samples covering the acute and convalescent phases of COVID-19 were provided by collaborators in the United States, Italy and Spain. The dataset comprised deeply sampled blood TCRbeta repertoires from subjects exposed to, actively infected with, or recovered from COVID-19. HLA class I and class II types, where available, came from metadata supplied by the sample provider rather than from assay-based typing. The repertoires were released in a freely available public database intended as a resource for research on the immune response to SARS-CoV-2. Samples were obtained from the ongoing ImmuneRACE study (first 160 participants) and from over 1,000 subjects provided by 6 global collaborators. The prospective study material was composed of cDNA or gDNA derived from T cells, B-cell-depleted T cells, or PBMCs. Sample metadata almost always included a de-identified subject ID, COVID-19 status, age in years and sex. General findings and caveats noted by the study authors: How much clinical and demographic metadata was included differed by source and by participant, and the metadata was provided uncurated.

The immunoSEQ Assay, a bias-controlled multiplex PCR, was used to amplify TCRbeta CDR3 regions from genomic DNA. As for how the authors treated the data: Within the assay, amplification of reference gene primers was used to estimate how many nucleated cells each sample contained. To quantify the absolute abundance of each unique TCRbeta CDR3 rearrangement, sequence reads were collapsed and filtered. For each sample, productive Simpson clonality was calculated by taking the square root of Simpson's diversity index across productive rearrangements. The immuneACCESS repertoire file appears here via TCRdb, limited to in-frame rearrangements. These files lack a portion of the clones; in checked studies, under half of the deficit traces to unresolved V genes, and the cause of the others is not known. That table furnishes V, J and clone size, whereas the DNA furnished D and trimming. This sample has about 280,000 clones in its table, and around nine tenths of those were observed once. Jointly, the top ten make up about 11% of the sample.

Including cysteine and phenylalanine, the CDR3 has 12 amino acids. Just CDR3 DNA is preserved here, 36 bases in frame from base 1. Via the germline V gene (reference sequence), CDR1 is MNHEY and CDR2 SMNVEV. The germline V end is reduced by 5 bases and the J end by 13 bases; junction bases left unmatched: 10. Input material: peripheral blood. The V and J segments used are TRBV27 and TRBJ2-5, and TRBD1 aligns with 7 junction nucleotides. The TCR sequence derives from a woman in her twenties or thirties with COVID-19, enrolled during active disease. The CDR3 in this case is CASSPGGSKWYF. The base sequence is TGTGCCAGCAGTCCAGGGGGATCCAAGTGGTACTTC.